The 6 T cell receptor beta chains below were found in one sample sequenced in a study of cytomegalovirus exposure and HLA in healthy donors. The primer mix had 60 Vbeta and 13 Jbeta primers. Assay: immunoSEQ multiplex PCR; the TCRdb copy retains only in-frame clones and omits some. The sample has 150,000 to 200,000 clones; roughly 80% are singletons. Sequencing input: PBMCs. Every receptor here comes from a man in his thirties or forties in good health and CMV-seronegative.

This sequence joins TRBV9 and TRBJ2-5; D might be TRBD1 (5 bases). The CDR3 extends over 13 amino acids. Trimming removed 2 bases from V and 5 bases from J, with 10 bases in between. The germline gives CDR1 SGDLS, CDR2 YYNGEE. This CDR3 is CASSVQGTETQYF. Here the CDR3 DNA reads TGTGCCAGCAGCGTTCAGGGTACGGAGACCCAGTACTTC. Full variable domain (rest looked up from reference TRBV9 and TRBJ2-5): DSGVTQTPKHLITATGQRVTLRCSPRSGDLSVYWYQQSLDQGLQFLIQYYNGEERAKGNILERFSAQQFPDLHSELNLSSLELGDSALYFCASSVQGTETQYFGPGTRLLVL.

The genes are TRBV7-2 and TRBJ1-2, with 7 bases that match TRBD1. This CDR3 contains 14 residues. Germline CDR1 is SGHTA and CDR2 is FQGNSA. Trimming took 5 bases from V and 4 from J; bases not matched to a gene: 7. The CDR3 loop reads CASSPRQGLYGYTF. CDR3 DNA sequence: TGTGCCAGCAGCCCACGACAGGGTCTCTATGGCTACACCTTC. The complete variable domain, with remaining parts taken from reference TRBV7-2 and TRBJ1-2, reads GAGVSQSPSNKVTEKGKDVELRCDPISGHTALYWYRQSLGQGLEFLIYFQGNSAPDKSGLPSDRFSAERTGGSVSTLTIQRTQQEDSAVYLCASSPRQGLYGYTFGSGTRLTVV.

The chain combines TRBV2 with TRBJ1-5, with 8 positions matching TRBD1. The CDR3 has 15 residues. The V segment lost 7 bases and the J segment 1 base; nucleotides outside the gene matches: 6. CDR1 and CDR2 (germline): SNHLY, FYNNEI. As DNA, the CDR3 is TGTGCCAGCAAAACAGGGGGGATGAGCAATCAGCCCCAGCATTTT. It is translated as CASKTGGMSNQPQHF.

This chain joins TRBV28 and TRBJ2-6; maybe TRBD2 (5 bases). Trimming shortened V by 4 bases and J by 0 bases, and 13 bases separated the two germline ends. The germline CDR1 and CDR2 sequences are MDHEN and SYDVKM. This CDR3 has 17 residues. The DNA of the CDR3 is TGTGCCAGCAGTTCCACTTCCGGGATCTCTGGGGCCAACGTCCTGACTTTC. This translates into CASSSTSGISGANVLTF.

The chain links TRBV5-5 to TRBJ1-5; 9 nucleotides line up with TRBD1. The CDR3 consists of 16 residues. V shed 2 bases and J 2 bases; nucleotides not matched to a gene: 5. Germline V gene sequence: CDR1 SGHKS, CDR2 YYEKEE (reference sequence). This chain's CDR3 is CASSFTGQGGNQPQHF. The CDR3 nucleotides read TGTGCCAGCAGCTTCACGGGACAGGGAGGCAATCAGCCCCAGCATTTT.

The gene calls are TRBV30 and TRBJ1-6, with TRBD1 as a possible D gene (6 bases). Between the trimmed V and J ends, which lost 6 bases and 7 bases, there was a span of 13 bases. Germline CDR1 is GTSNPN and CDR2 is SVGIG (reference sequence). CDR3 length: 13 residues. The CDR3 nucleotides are TGTGCCTGTGCGGACAGTAGAAATTCACCCCTCCACTTT. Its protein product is CACADSRNSPLHF.